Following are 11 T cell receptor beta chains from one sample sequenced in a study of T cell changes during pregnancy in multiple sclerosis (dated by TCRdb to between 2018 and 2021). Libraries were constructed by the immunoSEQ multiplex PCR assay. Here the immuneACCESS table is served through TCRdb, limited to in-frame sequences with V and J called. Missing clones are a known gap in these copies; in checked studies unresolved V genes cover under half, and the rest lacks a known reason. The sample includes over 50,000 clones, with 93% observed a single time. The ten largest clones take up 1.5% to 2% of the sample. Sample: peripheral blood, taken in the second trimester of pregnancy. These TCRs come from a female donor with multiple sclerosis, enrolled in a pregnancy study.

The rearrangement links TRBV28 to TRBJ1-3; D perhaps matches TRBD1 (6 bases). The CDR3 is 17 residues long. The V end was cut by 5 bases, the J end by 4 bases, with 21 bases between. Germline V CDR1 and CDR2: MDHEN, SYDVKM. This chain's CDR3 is CASSDPRGGAGGNTIYF. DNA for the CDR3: TGTGCCAGCAGTGATCCGAGGGGGGGAGCAGGGGGAAACACCATATATTTT.

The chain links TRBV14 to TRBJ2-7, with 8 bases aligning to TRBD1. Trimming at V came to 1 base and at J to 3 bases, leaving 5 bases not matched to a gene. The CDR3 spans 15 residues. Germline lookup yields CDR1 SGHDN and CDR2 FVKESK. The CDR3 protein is CASSQGRDRLYEQYF. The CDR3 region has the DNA TGTGCCAGCAGCCAAGGCAGGGACAGGCTCTACGAGCAGTACTTC.

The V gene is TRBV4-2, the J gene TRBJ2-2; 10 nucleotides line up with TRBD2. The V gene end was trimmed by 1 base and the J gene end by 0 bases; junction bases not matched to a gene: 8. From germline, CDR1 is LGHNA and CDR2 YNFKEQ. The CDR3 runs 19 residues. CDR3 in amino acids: CASSQGVTSGVTNTGELFF. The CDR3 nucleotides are TGTGCCAGCAGCCAAGGGGTTACTAGCGGGGTGACGAACACCGGGGAGCTGTTTTTT.

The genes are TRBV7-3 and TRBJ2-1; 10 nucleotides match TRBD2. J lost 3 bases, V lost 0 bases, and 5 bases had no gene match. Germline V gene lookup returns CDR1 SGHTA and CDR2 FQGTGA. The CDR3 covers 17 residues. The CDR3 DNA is TGTGCCAGCAGCTTAACCCCTAGCGGGAGTGGCTACAATGAGCAGTTCTTC. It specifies CASSLTPSGSGYNEQFF.

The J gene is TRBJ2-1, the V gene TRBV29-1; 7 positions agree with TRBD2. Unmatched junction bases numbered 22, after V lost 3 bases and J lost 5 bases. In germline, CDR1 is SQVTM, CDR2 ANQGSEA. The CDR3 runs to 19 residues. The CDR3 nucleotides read TGCAGCGTTGACGGCTGGTGGGGCGGTCGGACTAGTGCCCACAATGAGCAGTTCTTC. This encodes CSVDGWWGGRTSAHNEQFF.

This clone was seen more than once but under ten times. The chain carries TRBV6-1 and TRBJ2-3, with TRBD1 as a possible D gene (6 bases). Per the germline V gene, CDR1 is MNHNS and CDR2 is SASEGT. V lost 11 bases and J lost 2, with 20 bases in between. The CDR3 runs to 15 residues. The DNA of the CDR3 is TGTGCCTGTATAAGGGCAGGGGTAAACACAGATACGCAGTATTTT. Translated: CACIRAGVNTDTQYF.

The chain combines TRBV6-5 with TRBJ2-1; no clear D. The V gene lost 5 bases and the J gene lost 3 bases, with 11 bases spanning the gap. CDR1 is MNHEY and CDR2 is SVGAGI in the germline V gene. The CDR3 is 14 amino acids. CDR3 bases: TGTGCCAGCAGTCCCCTGACATACTACAATGAGCAGTTCTTC. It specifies CASSPLTYYNEQFF.

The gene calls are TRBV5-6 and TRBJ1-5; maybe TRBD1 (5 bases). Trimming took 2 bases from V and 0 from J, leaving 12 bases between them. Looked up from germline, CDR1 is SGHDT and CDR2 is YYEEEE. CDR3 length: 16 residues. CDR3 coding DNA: TGTGCCAGCAGCTTACGACAGTCTTATAGCAATCAGCCCCAGCATTTT. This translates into CASSLRQSYSNQPQHF.

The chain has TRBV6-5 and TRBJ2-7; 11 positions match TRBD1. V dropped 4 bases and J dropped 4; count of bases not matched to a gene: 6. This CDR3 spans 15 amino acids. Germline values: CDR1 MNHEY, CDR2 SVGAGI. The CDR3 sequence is CASSSAGTGGYEQYF. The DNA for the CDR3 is TGTGCCAGCAGTTCCGCCGGGACAGGGGGTTACGAGCAGTACTTC.

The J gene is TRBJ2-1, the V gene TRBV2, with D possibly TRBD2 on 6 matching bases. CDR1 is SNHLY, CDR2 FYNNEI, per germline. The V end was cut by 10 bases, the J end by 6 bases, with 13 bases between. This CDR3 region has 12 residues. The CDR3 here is CANNRDSNEQFF. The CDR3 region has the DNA TGTGCCAACAACCGGGACTCCAATGAGCAGTTCTTC.

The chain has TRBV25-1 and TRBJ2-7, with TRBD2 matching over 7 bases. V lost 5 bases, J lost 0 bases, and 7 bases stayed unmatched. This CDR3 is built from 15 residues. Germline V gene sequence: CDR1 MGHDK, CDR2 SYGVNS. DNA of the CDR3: TGTGCCAGCAGTTTAACAGCGGGAATCTCCTACGAGCAGTACTTC. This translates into CASSLTAGISYEQYF.